Detailed here is one TCR beta chain. All enrollees were about 18 to 89 years old and from about 25 US areas. Assignment of participants to cohorts was predicated upon participant-reported clinical history. Germline V gene sequence: CDR1 SGHRS, CDR2 YFSETQ. This CDR3 region has 14 residues. V trimming: 4 bases; J trimming: 1 base; junction bases outside the gene matches: 4. In the source study's methods: Reference gene primer amplification gave estimated nucleated cell counts. The protocol was immunoSEQ multiplex PCR, while the TCRdb copy is restricted to in-frame clones and leaves out a portion. That table supplies the V and J calls and clone size; D and trimming were determined from the DNA. Of hundreds of thousands of clones in the sample, roughly 86% were seen once. This sample stems from a study of blood T cell repertoires in COVID-19. Turning to the study itself: Researchers got acute and convalescent COVID-19 samples from the United States, Italy and Spain.

This TCR was recovered from a woman under 40 who had recovered from COVID-19. The chain uses TRBV5-1 and TRBJ1-1, with 7 bases aligning to TRBD1. The sequenced sample consisted of PBMCs or T cells enriched from blood (not recorded which). CDR3 DNA sequence: TGCGCCAGCAGCGTTACAGGGGAGAACACTGAAGCTTTCTTT. It is translated as CASSVTGENTEAFF. The variable domain in full, completed from reference TRBV5-1 and TRBJ1-1, reads KAGVTQTPRYLIKTRGQQVTLSCSPISGHRSVSWYQQTPGQGLQFLFEYFSETQRNKGNFPGRFSGRQFSNSRSEMNVSTLELGDSALYLCASSVTGENTEAFFGQGTRLTVV.